These 2 T cell receptor beta chains were sequenced from one sample in a study of T cell responses to AZD1222 COVID-19 vaccine. Sequenced by immunoSEQ multiplex PCR; TCRdb stores in-frame clones only, minus some. The sample includes around 160,000 clones, about nine tenths of them seen just once. Here the sequenced sample was peripheral blood, taken on day 0 of AZD1222 vaccination. Every receptor here comes from an adult in good health.

V and J are TRBV6-5 and TRBJ2-7; maybe TRBD1 (6 bases). This CDR3 is built from 13 residues. The germline CDR1 and CDR2 sequences are MNHEY and SVGAGI. V shed 6 bases and J shed 2 bases, with 11 bases lying between them. The CDR3 reads CASRLGAAYEQYF. CDR3 nucleotides: TGTGCCAGCAGATTGGGGGCTGCCTACGAGCAGTACTTC.

The chain couples TRBV19 to TRBJ2-1; 7 nucleotides line up with TRBD1. The CDR3 runs to 15 residues. V was clipped by 6 bases and J by 7 bases; unmatched bases: 12. The germline V gene encodes CDR1 LNHDA and CDR2 SQIVND (reference sequence). The CDR3 here is CASSKGQNQRNEQFF. The CDR3 nucleotides read TGTGCCAGTAGCAAGGGACAGAACCAGCGGAATGAGCAGTTCTTC. Together with reference TRBV19 and TRBJ2-1, the CDR3 gives the full variable domain: DGGITQSPKYLFRKEGQNVTLSCEQNLNHDAMYWYRQDPGQGLRLIYYSQIVNDFQKGDIAEGYSVSREKKESFPLTVTSAQKNPTAFYLCASSKGQNQRNEQFFGPGTRLTVL.